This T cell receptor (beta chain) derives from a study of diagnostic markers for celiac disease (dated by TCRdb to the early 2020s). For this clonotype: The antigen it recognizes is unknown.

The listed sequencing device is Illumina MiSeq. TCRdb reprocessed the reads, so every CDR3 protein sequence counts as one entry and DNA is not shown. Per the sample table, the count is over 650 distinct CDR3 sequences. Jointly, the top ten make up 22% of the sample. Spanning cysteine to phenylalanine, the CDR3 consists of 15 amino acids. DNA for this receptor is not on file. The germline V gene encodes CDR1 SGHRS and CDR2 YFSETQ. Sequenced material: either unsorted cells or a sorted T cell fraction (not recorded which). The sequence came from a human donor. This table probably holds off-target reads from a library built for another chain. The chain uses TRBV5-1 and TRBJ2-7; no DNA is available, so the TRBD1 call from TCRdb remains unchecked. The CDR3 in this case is CASSLLRDRVYEQYF. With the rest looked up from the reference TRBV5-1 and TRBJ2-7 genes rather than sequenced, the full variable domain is KAGVTQTPRYLIKTRGQQVTLSCSPISGHRSVSWYQQTPGQGLQFLFEYFSETQRNKGNFPGRFSGRQFSNSRSEMNVSTLELGDSALYLCASSLLRDRVYEQYFGPGTRLTVT.